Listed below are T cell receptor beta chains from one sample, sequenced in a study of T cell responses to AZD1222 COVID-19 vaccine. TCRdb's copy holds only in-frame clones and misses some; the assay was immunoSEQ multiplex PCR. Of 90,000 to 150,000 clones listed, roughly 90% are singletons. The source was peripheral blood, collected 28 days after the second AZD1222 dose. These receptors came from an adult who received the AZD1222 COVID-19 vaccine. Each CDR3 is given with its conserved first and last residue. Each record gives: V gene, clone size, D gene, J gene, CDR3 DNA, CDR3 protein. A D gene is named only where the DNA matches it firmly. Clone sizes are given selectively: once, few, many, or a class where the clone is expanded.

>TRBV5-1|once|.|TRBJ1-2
TGCGCCAGCAGCTTGAATCTCTTTCGGGGTCCAGAAGGGGGCTACACCTTC
CASSLNLFRGPEGGYTF
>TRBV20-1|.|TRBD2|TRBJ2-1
TGCAGTGCTAGTCCATTAGCGGGATCAGTCAATGAGCAGTTCTTC
CSASPLAGSVNEQFF
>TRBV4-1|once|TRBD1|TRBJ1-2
TGCGCCAGCAGCCGTGAAGGACAGGGCTATAACTATGGCTACACCTTC
CASSREGQGYNYGYTF
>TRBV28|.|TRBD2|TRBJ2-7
TGTGCCAGCAGTTTACCACTAGCGGGAGTCTACGAGCAGTACTTC
CASSLPLAGVYEQYF
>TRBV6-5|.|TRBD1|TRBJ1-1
TGTGCCAGCAGTTTCAGGGGGACGGGAAACACTGAAGCTTTCTTT
CASSFRGTGNTEAFF
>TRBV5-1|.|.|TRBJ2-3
TGCGCCAGCAGCTTGGCCCCAGCTAGCACAGATACGCAGTATTTT
CASSLAPASTDTQYF
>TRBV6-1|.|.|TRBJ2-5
TGTGCCAGCAGTGAACCCAAGTACCAAGAGACCCAGTACTTC
CASSEPKYQETQYF
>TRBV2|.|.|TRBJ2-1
TGTGCCAGCAGGACCGTGGCGGGCGGCTACAATGAGCAGTTCTTC
CASRTVAGGYNEQFF
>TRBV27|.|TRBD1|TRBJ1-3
TGTGCCAGCAGTTTGACAGGGTATCGTGGAAACACCATATATTTT
CASSLTGYRGNTIYF
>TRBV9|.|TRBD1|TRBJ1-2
TGTGCCAGCAGCGTAGTTAGGGGACAGGGTATCGTCTATGGCTACACCTTC
CASSVVRGQGIVYGYTF
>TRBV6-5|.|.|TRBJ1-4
TGTGCCAGCAGTCCAACGCATGTACCCAGTGAAAAACTGTTTTTT
CASSPTHVPSEKLFF
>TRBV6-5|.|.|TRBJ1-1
TGTGCCAGCAGTCTAGACACGGGGAACACTGAAGCTTTCTTT
CASSLDTGNTEAFF
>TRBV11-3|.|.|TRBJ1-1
TGTGCCAGCAGCTTAGAGGCAGACACTGAAGCTTTCTTT
CASSLEADTEAFF
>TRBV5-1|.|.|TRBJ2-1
TGCGCCAGCACCCCCTCGCCGGGAACCTACAATGAGCAGTTCTTC
CASTPSPGTYNEQFF
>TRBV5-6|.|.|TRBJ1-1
TGTGCCAGCAGCCTAGGACCTTGGCTTATGAACACTGAAGCTTTCTTT
CASSLGPWLMNTEAFF
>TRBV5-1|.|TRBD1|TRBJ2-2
TGCGCCAGCAGCCTCCATGGTGGGACAGGGGGTACCGGGGAGCTGTTTTTT
CASSLHGGTGGTGELFF
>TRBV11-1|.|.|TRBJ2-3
TGTGCCAGCAGCTTAGAGTCGCAGCGGGGCACAGATACGCAGTATTTT
CASSLESQRGTDTQYF
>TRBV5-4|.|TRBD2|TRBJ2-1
TGTGCCAGCAGCTTTCGTGTTCGGGAGGGCCACAATGAGCAGTTCTTC
CASSFRVREGHNEQFF
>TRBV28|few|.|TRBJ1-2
TGTGCCAGCAGTCCCGGAGGACAGATTTCTAACTATGGCTACACCTTC
CASSPGGQISNYGYTF
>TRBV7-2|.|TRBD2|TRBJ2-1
TGTGCCAGCAGCCCTGAGGGACTAGCGGGGGGGATGATTGAGCAGTTCTTC
CASSPEGLAGGMIEQFF
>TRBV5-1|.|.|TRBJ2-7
TGCGCCAGCGCAACCGACAGAGCCTACGAGCAGTACTTC
CASATDRAYEQYF
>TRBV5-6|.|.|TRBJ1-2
TGTGCCAGCAGCCACCCGGCGAGGGCTGTGGGCTACACCTTC
CASSHPARAVGYTF
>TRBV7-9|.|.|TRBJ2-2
TGTGCCAGCAGCCCGACGGCGAACACCGGGGAGCTGTTTTTT
CASSPTANTGELFF
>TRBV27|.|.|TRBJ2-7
TGTGCCAGCAGTTTATCGTACAGTTCCTACTACGAGCAGTACTTC
CASSLSYSSYYEQYF
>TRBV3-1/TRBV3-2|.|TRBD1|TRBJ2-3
TGTGCCAGCAGCCAAGGTACAGGGGGCGTCCGTCTCACAGATACGCAGTATTTT
CASSQGTGGVRLTDTQYF
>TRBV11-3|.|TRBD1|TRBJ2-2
TGTGCCAGCAGCCCCCGGACAGGGAAGGCCGGGGAGCTGTTTTTT
CASSPRTGKAGELFF
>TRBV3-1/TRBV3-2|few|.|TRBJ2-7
TGTGCCAGCAGCCAAGGGGCAGGAGACTACGAGCAGTACTTC
CASSQGAGDYEQYF
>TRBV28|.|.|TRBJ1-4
TGTGCCAGCAGTCCCCCTAGGGGACCTCGGGAAAAACTGTTTTTT
CASSPPRGPREKLFF
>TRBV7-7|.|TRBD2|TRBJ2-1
TGTGCTAGCAGCTTAGAGCCGGGACTAGCGGGGGGAAAGCAGTTCTTC
CASSLEPGLAGGKQFF
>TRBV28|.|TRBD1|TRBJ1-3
TGTGCCAGCAGCGAGAGTCCCGGGACAGGGGCCGCCTCTGGAAACACCATATATTTT
CASSESPGTGAASGNTIYF
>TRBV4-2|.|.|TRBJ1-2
TGTGCCAGCAGCCAAGTTACGAGAGGGAGAAGAGATGGCTACACCTTC
CASSQVTRGRRDGYTF
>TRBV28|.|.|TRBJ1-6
TGTGCCAGCAGTACCCCGACTGCCCCCCTCCACTTT
CASSTPTAPLHF
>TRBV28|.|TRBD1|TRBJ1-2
TGTGCCAGCAGTTTTCCAGGGGGGGCCTACTATGGCTACACCTTC
CASSFPGGAYYGYTF
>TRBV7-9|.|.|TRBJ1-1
TGTGCCAGCTCACCGGATATAACAGGGACTGAAGCTTTCTTT
CASSPDITGTEAFF
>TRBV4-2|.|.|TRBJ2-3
TGTGCCAGCAGCCAAGATCGGGGGCTCACAGATACGCAGTATTTT
CASSQDRGLTDTQYF
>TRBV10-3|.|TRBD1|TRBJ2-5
TGTGCCATCAGTCCTGGACAGGGACAACAAGAGACCCAGTACTTC
CAISPGQGQQETQYF
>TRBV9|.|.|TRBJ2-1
TGTGCCAGCAGCCCCTCGGGGATCTCTGACAATGAGCAGTTCTTC
CASSPSGISDNEQFF
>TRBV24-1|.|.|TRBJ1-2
TGTGCCACCAGTGATTTAGGCAACGGGGGCTACACCTTC
CATSDLGNGGYTF
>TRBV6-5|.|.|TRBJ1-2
TGTGCCAGCAGTTACTCGACCAGGGAGGGGAACTATGGCTACACCTTC
CASSYSTREGNYGYTF
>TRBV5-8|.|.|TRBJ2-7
TGTGCCAGCAGCTGGCAGGGAAGCTACGAGCAGTACTTC
CASSWQGSYEQYF
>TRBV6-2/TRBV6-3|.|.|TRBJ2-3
TGTGCCAGCAGTTACGGGACTGGAAGCACAGATACGCAGTATTTT
CASSYGTGSTDTQYF
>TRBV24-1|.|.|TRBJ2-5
TGTGCCACCAGTGATTCTTCTAAGGCAGGGTGGCCCCAAGAGACCCAGTACTTC
CATSDSSKAGWPQETQYF
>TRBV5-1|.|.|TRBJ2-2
TGCGCCAGCAGCTGGGGGCTTATTACGAACACCGGGGAGCTGTTTTTT
CASSWGLITNTGELFF
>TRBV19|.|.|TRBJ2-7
TGTGCCAGTAGTATTTCAGTTGTGTACGAGCAGTACTTC
CASSISVVYEQYF
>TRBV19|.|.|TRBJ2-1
TGTGCCAGTAGTCCTGCTCTCACCTACAATGAGCAGTTCTTC
CASSPALTYNEQFF
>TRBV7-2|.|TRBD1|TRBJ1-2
TGTGCCAGCAGCTTCTCGCCGACAGGGGTTCGAGGTGGCTACACCTTC
CASSFSPTGVRGGYTF
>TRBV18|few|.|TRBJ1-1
TGTGCCAGCTCACCAGACAGGACGAACACTGAAGCTTTCTTT
CASSPDRTNTEAFF
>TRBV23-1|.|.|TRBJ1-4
TGCGCCAGCAGTCAATCTTCAGGGTGTGGTGAAAAACTGTTTTTT
CASSQSSGCGEKLFF